What follows describes a single T cell receptor (beta chain). The specificity of this receptor is unknown. No base quality information exists; no much larger clone differs at one position. These data are taken from a study of blood T cell repertoires in COVID-19 (dated by TCRdb to 2020 to 2021). Describing the broader study: Samples covering the acute and convalescent phases of COVID-19 were provided by collaborators in the United States, Italy and Spain. The prospective study material was composed of cDNA or gDNA derived from T cells, B-cell-depleted T cells, or PBMCs. A de-identified subject ID, COVID-19 status, age in years and sex were almost always included in the sample metadata. A freely available public database, intended as a resource for researchers studying the immune response to SARS-CoV-2, is where the repertoires were released. The dataset comprised deeply sampled blood TCRbeta repertoires from subjects exposed to, actively infected with, or recovered from COVID-19. Where HLA class I and class II types were available, the types were taken from metadata supplied by the sample provider, not from assay-based typing. The samples were drawn from the first 160 participants of the ongoing ImmuneRACE study and from 1,200 or so subjects provided by 6 global collaborators.

The immunoSEQ Assay, a bias-controlled multiplex PCR, was used to amplify TCRbeta CDR3 regions from genomic DNA. The authors processed their data as follows. Within the assay, amplification of reference gene primers was used to estimate how many nucleated cells each sample contained. Sequence reads were collapsed and filtered to measure the absolute abundance of every unique TCRbeta CDR3 rearrangement. For each sample, productive Simpson clonality was calculated as the square root of Simpson's diversity index across productive rearrangements. This is the immuneACCESS table as TCRdb keeps it, with only in-frame sequences that have V and J called. A part of the clones is gone; compared with another copy, unresolved V genes explain less than half, and the rest is unexplained. V and J calls and clone size follow that table, whereas D and trimming were derived from the DNA. The sample profile shows about 99,000 clones; just over 85% of them were found once. The ten largest clonotypes hold 3% to 3.5% of the sample.

There are 14 amino acids in the CDR3, from cysteine to phenylalanine inclusive. The entry retains the CDR3 DNA only, 42 bases that are in frame from base 1. The germline V gene provides CDR1 SNHLY and CDR2 FYNNEI. Collaborating institutions collected whole blood in K2EDTA tubes following their own protocols. For TCRbeta analysis, collaborators shipped samples in one of three forms: frozen whole blood, isolated PBMCs, or DNA extracted from either of those sample types. Summary of the overall study and its limitations: The quantity of clinical and demographic metadata differed by source and by participant and was supplied without curation.

Sequencing was carried out using peripheral blood. The sequence joins TRBV2 to TRBJ2-1; possibly the D gene is TRBD1, per 6 matching bases. The sequence was obtained from a human donor in a cohort sampled during active COVID-19. The nucleotide sequence reads as follows: TGTGCGCTGCAACAGGGAAGTTCGTACAATGAGCAGTTCTTC. This yields the protein CALQQGSSYNEQFF.